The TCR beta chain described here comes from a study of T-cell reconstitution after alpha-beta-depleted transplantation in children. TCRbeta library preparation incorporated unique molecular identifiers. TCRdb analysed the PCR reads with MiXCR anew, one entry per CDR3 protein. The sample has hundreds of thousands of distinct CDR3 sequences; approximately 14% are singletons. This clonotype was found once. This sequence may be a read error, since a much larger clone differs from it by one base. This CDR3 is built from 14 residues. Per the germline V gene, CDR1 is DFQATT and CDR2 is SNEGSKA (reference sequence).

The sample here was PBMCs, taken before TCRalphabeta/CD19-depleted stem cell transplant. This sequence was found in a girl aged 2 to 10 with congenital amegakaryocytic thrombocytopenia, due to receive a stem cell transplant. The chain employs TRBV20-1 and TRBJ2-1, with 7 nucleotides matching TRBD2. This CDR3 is CSPSREAWGNKQFF. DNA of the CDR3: TGCAGCCCTTCCCGGGAGGCTTGGGGCAATAAGCAGTTCTTC.